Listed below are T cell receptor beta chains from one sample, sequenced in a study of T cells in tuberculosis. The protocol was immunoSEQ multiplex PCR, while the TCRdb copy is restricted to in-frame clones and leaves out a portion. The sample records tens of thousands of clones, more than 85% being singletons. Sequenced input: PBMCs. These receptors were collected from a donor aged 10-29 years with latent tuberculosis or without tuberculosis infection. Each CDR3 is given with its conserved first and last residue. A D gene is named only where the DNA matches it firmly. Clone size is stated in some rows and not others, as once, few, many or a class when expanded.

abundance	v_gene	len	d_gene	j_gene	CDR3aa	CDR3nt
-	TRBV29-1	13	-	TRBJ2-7	CSVAVTSSYEQYF	TGCAGCGTTGCGGTCACGAGCTCCTACGAGCAGTACTTC
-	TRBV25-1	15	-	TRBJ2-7	CASSEFAGAPGEQYF	TGTGCCAGCAGTGAATTCGCAGGGGCCCCGGGCGAGCAGTACTTC
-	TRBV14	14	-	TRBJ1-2	CASSQDGTWGGYTF	TGTGCCAGCAGCCAAGATGGGACTTGGGGGGGCTACACCTTC
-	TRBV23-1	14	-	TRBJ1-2	CASSQDSFNYGYTF	TGCGCCAGCAGTCAAGACAGTTTCAATTATGGCTACACCTTC
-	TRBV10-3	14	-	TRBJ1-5	CAISESGGSQPQHF	TGTGCCATCAGTGAGTCGGGGGGGAGTCAGCCCCAGCATTTT
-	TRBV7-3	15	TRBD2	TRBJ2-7	CASSPSSGEAYEQYF	TGTGCCAGCAGCCCCTCTAGCGGGGAGGCCTACGAGCAGTACTTC
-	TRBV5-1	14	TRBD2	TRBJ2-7	CASSTGLADYEQYF	TGCGCCAGCAGCACGGGACTAGCGGACTACGAGCAGTACTTC
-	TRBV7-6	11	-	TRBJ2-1	CASSFSNEQFF	TGTGCCAGCAGCTTCAGCAATGAGCAGTTCTTC
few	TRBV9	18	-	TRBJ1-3	CASSVYPLGILSGNTIYF	TGTGCCAGCAGCGTTTATCCCCTCGGGATCCTCTCTGGAAACACCATATATTTT
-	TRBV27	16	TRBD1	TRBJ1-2	CASSLIPSGGSYGYTF	TGTGCCAGCAGTTTAATTCCGTCAGGGGGCAGCTATGGCTACACCTTC
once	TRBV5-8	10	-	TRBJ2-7	CASSLYEQYF	TGTGCCAGCAGCCTCTACGAGCAGTACTTC
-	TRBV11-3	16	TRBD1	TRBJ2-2	CASSSKTGLGTGELFF	TGTGCCAGCAGCTCCAAGACAGGGTTGGGCACCGGGGAGCTGTTTTTT
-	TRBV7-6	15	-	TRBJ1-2	CASGSVAGLLYGYTF	TGTGCCAGCGGTTCGGTCGCAGGATTATTATATGGCTACACCTTC
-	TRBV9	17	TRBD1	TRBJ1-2	CASSGTGEGFVNYGYTF	TGTGCCAGCAGCGGTACAGGGGAAGGTTTCGTTAACTATGGCTACACCTTC
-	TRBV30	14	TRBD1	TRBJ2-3	CAWSRTGGTDTQYF	TGTGCCTGGAGTCGGACAGGCGGCACAGATACGCAGTATTTT
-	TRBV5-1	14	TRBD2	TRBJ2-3	CASSFSGGTDTQYF	TGCGCCAGCAGCTTTAGCGGGGGCACAGATACGCAGTATTTT
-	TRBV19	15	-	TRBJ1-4	CASSGREESREKLFF	TGTGCCAGTAGTGGCAGGGAGGAGAGTCGTGAAAAACTGTTTTTT
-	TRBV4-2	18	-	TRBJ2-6	CASSQRSSEYSGANVLTF	TGTGCCAGCAGCCAACGAAGCTCTGAGTACTCTGGGGCCAACGTCCTGACTTTC
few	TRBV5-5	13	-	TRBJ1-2	CASSLESGFGYTF	TGTGCCAGCAGCTTGGAATCGGGGTTTGGCTACACCTTC
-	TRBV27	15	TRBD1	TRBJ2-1	CASSLSSDRGSLRFF	TGTGCCAGCAGTTTATCCTCGGACAGGGGATCCCTGCGGTTCTTC
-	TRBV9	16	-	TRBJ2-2	CASSVYGGPNTGELFF	TGTGCCAGCAGCGTGTACGGGGGGCCGAACACCGGGGAGCTGTTTTTT
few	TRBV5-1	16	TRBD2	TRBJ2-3	CASSLRPSGASDTQYF	TGCGCCAGCAGCCTTCGCCCTAGCGGGGCATCAGATACGCAGTATTTT
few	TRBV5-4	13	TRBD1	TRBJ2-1	CASSLLGTGEQFF	TGTGCCAGCAGCTTGCTAGGGACAGGGGAGCAGTTCTTC
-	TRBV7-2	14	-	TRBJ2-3	CASSFLSSTDTQYF	TGTGCCAGCAGCTTTCTGAGTAGCACAGATACGCAGTATTTT
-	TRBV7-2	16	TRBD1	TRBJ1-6	CASSLGGTGRNSPLHF	TGTGCCAGCAGCTTGGGAGGGACAGGGAGAAATTCACCCCTCCACTTT
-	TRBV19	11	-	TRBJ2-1	CASRGPSEQFF	TGTGCCAGTAGGGGGCCTAGTGAGCAGTTCTTC
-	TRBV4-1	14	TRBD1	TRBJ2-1	CASSLGTGYNEQFF	TGCGCCAGCAGTCTCGGGACAGGCTACAATGAGCAGTTCTTC
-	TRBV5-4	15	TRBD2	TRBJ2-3	CASSLLAGVTDTQYF	TGTGCCAGCAGCTTACTAGCGGGGGTCACAGATACGCAGTATTTT
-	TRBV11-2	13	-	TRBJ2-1	CASSANRENEQFF	TGTGCCAGCAGCGCCAACAGGGAAAATGAGCAGTTCTTC
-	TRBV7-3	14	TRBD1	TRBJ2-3	CASSRQGNTDTQYF	TGTGCCAGCAGCAGACAGGGAAACACAGATACGCAGTATTTT
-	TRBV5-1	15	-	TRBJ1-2	CASSSRQTANYGYTF	TGCGCCAGCAGCTCTCGACAGACAGCTAACTATGGCTACACCTTC
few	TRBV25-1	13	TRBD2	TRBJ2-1	CASYSGGAREQFF	TGTGCCAGTTACAGCGGGGGGGCTCGTGAGCAGTTCTTC
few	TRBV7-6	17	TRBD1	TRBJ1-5	CASSLGTGGAGNQPQHF	TGTGCCAGCAGCTTAGGGACAGGGGGCGCGGGCAATCAGCCCCAGCATTTT
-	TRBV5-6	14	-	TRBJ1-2	CASSPGQNLYGYTF	TGTGCCAGCAGCCCAGGACAGAACTTATATGGCTACACCTTC
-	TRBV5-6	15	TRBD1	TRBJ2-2	CASSSPTGDTGELFF	TGTGCCAGCAGCTCGCCAACAGGGGACACCGGGGAGCTGTTTTTT
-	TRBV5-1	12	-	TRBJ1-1	CASKREYTEAFF	TGCGCCAGTAAGCGGGAGTACACTGAAGCTTTCTTT
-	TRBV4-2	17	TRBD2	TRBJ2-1	CASSHPGLAGGVDEQFF	TGTGCCAGCAGCCATCCCGGACTAGCGGGGGGCGTAGATGAGCAGTTCTTC
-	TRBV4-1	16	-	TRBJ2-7	CASSQAFRRGAYEQYF	TGCGCCAGCAGCCAAGCATTTCGGCGGGGAGCCTACGAGCAGTACTTC
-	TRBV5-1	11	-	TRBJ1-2	CASSLNGGYTF	TGCGCCAGCAGCTTGAACGGTGGCTACACCTTC
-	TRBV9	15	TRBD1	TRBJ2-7	CASSAAGTGVSEQYF	TGTGCCAGCAGCGCGGCCGGGACAGGGGTCTCCGAGCAGTACTTC
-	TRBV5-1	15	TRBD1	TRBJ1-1	CASSIAGQDNTEAFF	TGCGCCAGCAGCATCGCCGGACAGGACAACACTGAAGCTTTCTTT
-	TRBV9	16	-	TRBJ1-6	CASSPWKQKNNSPLHF	TGTGCCAGCAGCCCCTGGAAACAGAAAAATAATTCACCCCTCCACTTT
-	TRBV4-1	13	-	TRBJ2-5	CASSQVILETQYF	TGCGCCAGCAGCCAAGTAATCCTGGAGACCCAGTACTTC
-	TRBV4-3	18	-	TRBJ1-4	CASSQDIRFGATNEKLFF	TGCGCCAGCAGCCAAGATATTAGGTTTGGAGCAACTAATGAAAAACTGTTTTTT
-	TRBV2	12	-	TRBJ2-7	CASSRGRLGQYF	TGTGCCAGCTCCAGGGGCAGACTGGGGCAGTACTTC
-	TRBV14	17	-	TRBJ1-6	CASSLFQGPGGNSPLHF	TGTGCCAGCAGCCTCTTTCAGGGCCCCGGGGGTAATTCACCCCTCCACTTT
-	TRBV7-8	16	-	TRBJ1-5	CASSPLLVPSTQPQHF	TGTGCCAGCAGCCCCTTACTCGTCCCCTCCACTCAGCCCCAGCATTTT
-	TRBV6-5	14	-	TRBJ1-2	CASSSGQTYYGYTF	TGTGCCAGCAGTTCCGGACAGACCTACTATGGCTACACCTTC
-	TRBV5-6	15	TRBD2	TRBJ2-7	CASSLSGGNIYEQYF	TGTGCCAGCAGCTTGTCGGGGGGGAATATCTACGAGCAGTACTTC
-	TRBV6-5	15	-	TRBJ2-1	CASSQAASSYNEQFF	TGTGCCAGCAGCCAAGCCGCGAGCTCCTACAATGAGCAGTTCTTC
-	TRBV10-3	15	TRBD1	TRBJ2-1	CAINGQETTYNEQFF	TGTGCCATCAATGGACAGGAAACTACCTACAATGAGCAGTTCTTC
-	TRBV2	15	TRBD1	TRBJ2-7	CASSLITGGYYEQYF	TGTGCCAGCAGTCTTATAACAGGGGGCTACTACGAGCAGTACTTC
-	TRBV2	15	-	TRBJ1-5	CASRPLPLVGEPQHF	TGTGCCAGCAGGCCACTGCCACTAGTTGGGGAGCCCCAGCATTTT